The present T cell receptor (beta chain) was sequenced within a study of T cells in Graves' hyperthyroidism and ophthalmopathy. TCR beta CDR3 regions were amplified from RNA transcripts. When the TCR CDR3 underwent first-round RT-PCR, the HTBI primer set was used. TCRdb ran MiXCR on the multiplex PCR reads and lists one entry per CDR3 protein. This table has roughly 400,000 distinct CDR3 sequences, over 12% appearing once. Ophthalmopathy in the patients scored at least 3 on Clinical Activity Score and at least 4 on NOSPECS grade, lasting under 3 months. Diagnosis rested on symptoms, serum thyroxine and TRAb, thyroid ultrasound, and orbital computed tomography. Study results and caveats: Most clonotypes expanded in thyroid above 0.001 were likewise present in blood. A model of 13 V-J features distinguished ophthalmopathy from stable hyperthyroidism.

This clonotype has a handful of counts. The antigen is undetermined. From germline, CDR1 is SNHLY and CDR2 FYNNEI. This CDR3 region has 13 residues. With 5 bases clipped from V and 8 bases from J, the junction kept 4 bases outside the gene matches. Input material: blood. This clonotype was sampled from a man aged 50 to 60 with Graves' ophthalmopathy. The genes are TRBV2 and TRBJ1-4; 8 bases line up with TRBD1. The CDR3 protein is CASSFQGAEKLFF. CDR3 DNA sequence: TGTGCCAGCAGTTTCCAGGGGGCAGAAAAACTGTTTTTT.